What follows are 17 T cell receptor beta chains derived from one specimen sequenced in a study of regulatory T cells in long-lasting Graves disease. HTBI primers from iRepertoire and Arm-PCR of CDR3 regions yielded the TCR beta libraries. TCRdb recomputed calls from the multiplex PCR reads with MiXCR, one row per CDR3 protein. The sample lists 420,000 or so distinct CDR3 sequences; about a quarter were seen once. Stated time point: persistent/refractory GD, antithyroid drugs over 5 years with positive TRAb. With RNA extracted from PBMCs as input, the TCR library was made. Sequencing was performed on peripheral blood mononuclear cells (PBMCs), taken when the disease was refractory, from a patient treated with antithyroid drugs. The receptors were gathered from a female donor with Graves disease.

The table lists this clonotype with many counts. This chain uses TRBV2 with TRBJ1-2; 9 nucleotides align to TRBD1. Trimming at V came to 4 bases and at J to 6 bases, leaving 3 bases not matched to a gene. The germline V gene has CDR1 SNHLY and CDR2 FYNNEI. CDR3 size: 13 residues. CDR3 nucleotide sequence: TGTGCCAGCAGTGGAACAGGGGGCGATGGCTACACCTTC. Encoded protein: CASSGTGGDGYTF.

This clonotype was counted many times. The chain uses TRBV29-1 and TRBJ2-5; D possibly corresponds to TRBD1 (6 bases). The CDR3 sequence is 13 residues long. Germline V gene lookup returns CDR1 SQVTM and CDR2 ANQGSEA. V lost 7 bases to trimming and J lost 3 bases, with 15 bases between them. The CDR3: CSARTVEEETQYF. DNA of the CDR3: TGCAGCGCCCGGACAGTTGAGGAAGAGACCCAGTACTTC.

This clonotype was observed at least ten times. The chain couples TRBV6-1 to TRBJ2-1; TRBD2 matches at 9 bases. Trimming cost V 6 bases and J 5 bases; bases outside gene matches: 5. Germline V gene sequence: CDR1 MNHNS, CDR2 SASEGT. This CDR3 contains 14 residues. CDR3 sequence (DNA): TGTGCCAGCAGCGGACTAGCGTCTCACAATGAGCAGTTCTTC. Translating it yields CASSGLASHNEQFF.

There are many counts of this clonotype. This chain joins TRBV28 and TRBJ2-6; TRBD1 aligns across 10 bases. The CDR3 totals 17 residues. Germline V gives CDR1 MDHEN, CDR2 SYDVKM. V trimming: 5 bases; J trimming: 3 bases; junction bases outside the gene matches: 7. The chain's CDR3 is CASSPQTGGVGANVLTF. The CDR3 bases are TGTGCCAGCAGTCCTCAGACAGGGGGCGTTGGGGCCAACGTCCTGACTTTC.

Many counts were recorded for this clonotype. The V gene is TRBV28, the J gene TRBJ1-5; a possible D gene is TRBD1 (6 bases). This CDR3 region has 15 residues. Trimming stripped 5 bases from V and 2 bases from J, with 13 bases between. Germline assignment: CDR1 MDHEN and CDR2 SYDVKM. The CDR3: CASSTPEGGNQPQHF. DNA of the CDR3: TGTGCCAGCAGTACCCCGGAGGGGGGCAATCAGCCCCAGCATTTT.

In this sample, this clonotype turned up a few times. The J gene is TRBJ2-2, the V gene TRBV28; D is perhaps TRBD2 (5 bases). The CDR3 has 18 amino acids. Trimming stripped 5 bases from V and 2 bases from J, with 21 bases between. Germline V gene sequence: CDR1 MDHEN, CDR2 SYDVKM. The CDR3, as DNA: TGTGCCAGCAGTCCCTTCAAACGGCGCGGGCCCAACACCGGGGAGCTGTTTTTT. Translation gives CASSPFKRRGPNTGELFF.

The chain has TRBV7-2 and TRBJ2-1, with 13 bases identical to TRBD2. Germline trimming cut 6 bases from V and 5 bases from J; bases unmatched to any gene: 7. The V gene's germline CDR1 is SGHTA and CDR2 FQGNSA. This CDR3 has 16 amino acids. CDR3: CASSCPTSGRDNEQFF. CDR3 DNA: TGTGCCAGCAGTTGTCCTACTAGCGGGAGGGACAATGAGCAGTTCTTC.

The CDR3 region has the DNA TGCAGTGCTCCCGGGACAATAAACACTGAAGCTTTCTTT. This gives the protein CSAPGTINTEAFF. The chain recombines TRBV20-1 with TRBJ1-1; perhaps TRBD1 as D (6 bases). V lost 5 bases to trimming and J lost 2 bases, with 12 bases between them. The germline V gene has CDR1 DFQATT and CDR2 SNEGSKA (reference sequence). The CDR3 extends over 13 amino acids.

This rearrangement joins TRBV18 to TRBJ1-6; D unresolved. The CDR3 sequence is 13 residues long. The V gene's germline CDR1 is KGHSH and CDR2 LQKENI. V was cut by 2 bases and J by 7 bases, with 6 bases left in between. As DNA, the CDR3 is TGTGCCAGCTCACCAGCTGAGAATTCACCCCTCCACTTT. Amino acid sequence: CASSPAENSPLHF.

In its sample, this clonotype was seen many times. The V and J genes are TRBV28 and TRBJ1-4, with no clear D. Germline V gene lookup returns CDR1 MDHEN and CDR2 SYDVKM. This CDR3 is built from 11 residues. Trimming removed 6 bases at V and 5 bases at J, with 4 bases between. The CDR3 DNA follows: TGTGCCAGCAGGGAGAATGAAAAACTGTTTTTT. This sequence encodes CASRENEKLFF.

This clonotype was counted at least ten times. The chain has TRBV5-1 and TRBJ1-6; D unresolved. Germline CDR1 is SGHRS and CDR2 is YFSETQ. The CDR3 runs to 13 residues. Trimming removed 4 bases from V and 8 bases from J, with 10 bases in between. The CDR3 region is CASSREGDSPLHF. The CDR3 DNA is TGCGCCAGCAGCAGGGAAGGCGATTCACCCCTCCACTTT.

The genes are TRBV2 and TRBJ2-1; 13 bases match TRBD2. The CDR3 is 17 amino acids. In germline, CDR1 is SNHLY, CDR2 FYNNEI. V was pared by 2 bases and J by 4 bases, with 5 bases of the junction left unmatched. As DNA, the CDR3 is TGTGCCAGCAGTGAAACGGGGACTAGCGGGATTTACAATGAGCAGTTCTTC. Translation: CASSETGTSGIYNEQFF.

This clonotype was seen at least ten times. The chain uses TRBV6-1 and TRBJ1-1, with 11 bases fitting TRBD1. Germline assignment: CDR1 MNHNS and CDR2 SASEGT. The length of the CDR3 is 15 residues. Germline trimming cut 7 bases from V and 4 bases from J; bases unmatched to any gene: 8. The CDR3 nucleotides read TGTGCCAGCACCCCGGACAGGGGGCGCGGCACTGAAGCTTTCTTT. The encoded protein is CASTPDRGRGTEAFF.

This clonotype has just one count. The chain's CDR3 is CASLIPTKNIQYF. The CDR3 DNA is TGTGCCAGCCTAATACCGACCAAAAACATTCAGTACTTC. The chain joins TRBV6-2 or TRBV6-3 to TRBJ2-4; D is unclear. V lost 8 bases to trimming and J lost 2 bases, with 10 bases between them. CDR1 MNHEY and CDR2 SVGEGT come from the germline V gene. The CDR3 loop spans 13 amino acids.

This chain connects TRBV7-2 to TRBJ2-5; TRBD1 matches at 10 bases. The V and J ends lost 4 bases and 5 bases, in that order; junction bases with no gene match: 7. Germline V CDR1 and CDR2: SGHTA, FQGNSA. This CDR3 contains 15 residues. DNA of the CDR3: TGTGCCAGCAGCTCTCCGGGACAGGGGCGGGAGACCCAGTACTTC. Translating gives CASSSPGQGRETQYF.

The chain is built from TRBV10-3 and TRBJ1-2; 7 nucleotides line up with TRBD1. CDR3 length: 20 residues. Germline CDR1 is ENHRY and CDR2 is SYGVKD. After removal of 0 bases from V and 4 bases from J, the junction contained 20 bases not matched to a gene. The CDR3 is CAISESVGGQQGPTFYGYTF. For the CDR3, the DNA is TGTGCCATCAGTGAGTCTGTAGGAGGTCAACAGGGGCCTACTTTCTATGGCTACACCTTC.

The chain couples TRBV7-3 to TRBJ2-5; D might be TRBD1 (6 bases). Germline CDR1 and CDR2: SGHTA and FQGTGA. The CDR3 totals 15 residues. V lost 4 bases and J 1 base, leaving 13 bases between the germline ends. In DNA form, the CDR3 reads TGTGCCAGCAGCTCTACAGGGTCCCCCCAAGAGACCCAGTACTTC. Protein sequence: CASSSTGSPQETQYF.